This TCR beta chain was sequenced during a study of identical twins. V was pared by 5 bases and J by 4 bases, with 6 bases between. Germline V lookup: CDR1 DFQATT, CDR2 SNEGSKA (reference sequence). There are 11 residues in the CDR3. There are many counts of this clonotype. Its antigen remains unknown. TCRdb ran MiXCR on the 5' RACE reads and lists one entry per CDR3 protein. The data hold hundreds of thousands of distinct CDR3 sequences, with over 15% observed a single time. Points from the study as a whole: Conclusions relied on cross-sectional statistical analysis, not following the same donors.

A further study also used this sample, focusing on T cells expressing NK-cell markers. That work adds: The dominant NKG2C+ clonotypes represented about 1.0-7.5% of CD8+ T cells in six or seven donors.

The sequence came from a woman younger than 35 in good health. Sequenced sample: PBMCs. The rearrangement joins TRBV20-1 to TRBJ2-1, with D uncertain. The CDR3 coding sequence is TGCAGTGCTGGGGAATACAATGAGCAGTTCTTC. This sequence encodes CSAGEYNEQFF.